The clone carrying this TCR beta chain was seen a handful of times. The CDR3 runs to 17 residues. The V end was cut by 2 bases, the J end by 4 bases, with 19 bases between. Germline V lookup: CDR1 SGHTA, CDR2 FQGTGA. The entry originates in a study of regulatory T cells in long-lasting Graves disease. Time point here: persistent/refractory GD, antithyroid drugs over 5 years with positive TRAb. RNA extracted from PBMCs served as the sequencing template. Libraries of TCR beta came from iRepertoire HTBI primers plus Arm-PCR of CDR3 regions. MiXCR, applied by TCRdb to the multiplex PCR reads, yields one record per CDR3 protein. The data hold about 470,000 distinct CDR3 sequences, with 20% to 25% observed a single time.

V usage is TRBV7-3 and J usage is TRBJ2-3; TRBD2 might be the D (5 bases). The sequencing used peripheral blood mononuclear cells (PBMCs), collected when the disease was refractory, from a patient treated with antithyroid drugs. The clonotype was recovered from a female donor with Graves disease. The CDR3 reads CASSLLSGRLNPDTQYF. The CDR3 coding sequence is TGTGCCAGCAGCTTATTGTCGGGGAGACTAAATCCAGATACGCAGTATTTT.